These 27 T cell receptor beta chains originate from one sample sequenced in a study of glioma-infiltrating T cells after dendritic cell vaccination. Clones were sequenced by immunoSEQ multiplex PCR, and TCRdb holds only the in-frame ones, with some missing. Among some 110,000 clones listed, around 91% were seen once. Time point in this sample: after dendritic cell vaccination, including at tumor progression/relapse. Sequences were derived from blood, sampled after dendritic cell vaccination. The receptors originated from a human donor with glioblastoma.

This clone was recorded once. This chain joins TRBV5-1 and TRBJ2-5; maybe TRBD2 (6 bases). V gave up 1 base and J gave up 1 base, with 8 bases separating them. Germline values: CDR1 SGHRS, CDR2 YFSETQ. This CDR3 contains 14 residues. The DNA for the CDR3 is TGCGCCAGCAGCTTGTTTAGCGGCCAAGAGACCCAGTACTTC. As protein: CASSLFSGQETQYF.

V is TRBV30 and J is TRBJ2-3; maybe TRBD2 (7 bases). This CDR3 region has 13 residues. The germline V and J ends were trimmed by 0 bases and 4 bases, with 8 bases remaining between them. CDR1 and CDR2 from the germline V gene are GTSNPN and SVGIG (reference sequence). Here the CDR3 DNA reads TGTGCCTGGAGTGTCGGGGGGCCAGATACGCAGTATTTT. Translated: CAWSVGGPDTQYF.

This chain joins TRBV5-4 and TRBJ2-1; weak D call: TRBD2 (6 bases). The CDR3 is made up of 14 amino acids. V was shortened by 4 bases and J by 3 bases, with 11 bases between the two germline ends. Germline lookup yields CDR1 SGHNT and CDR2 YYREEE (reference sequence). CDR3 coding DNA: TGTGCCAGCAGCCCTGGGGGGAACTACAATGAGCAGTTCTTC. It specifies CASSPGGNYNEQFF.

In nucleotides, the CDR3 is TGTGCCAGCAGTGGGCCGACAGGGGTTAATTCACCCCTCCACTTT. It yields the protein CASSGPTGVNSPLHF. The chain joins TRBV6-1 to TRBJ1-6; 8 bases fit TRBD1. V shed 4 bases, J shed 6 bases, and the junction held 5 bases outside the gene matches. This CDR3 is 15 amino acids long. Germline CDR1 and CDR2: MNHNS and SASEGT.

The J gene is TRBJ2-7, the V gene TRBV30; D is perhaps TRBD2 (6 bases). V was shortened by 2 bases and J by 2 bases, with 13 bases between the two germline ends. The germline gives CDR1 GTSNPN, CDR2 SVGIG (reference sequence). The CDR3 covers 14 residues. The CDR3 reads CAWSRAGGTYEQYF. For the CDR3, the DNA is TGTGCCTGGAGTAGAGCCGGGGGTACCTACGAGCAGTACTTC.

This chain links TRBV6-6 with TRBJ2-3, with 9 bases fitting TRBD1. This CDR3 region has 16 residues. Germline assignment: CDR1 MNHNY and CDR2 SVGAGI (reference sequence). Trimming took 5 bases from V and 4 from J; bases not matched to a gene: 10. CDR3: CASSTGWDRVADTQYF. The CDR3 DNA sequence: TGTGCCAGCAGTACTGGGTGGGACAGGGTGGCAGATACGCAGTATTTT.

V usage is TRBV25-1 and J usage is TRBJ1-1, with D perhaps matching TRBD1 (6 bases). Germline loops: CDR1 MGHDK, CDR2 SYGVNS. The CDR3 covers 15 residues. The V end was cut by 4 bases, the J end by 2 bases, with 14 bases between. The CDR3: CASSGGSGANTEAFF. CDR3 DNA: TGTGCCAGCAGTGGTGGTTCAGGGGCAAACACTGAAGCTTTCTTT.

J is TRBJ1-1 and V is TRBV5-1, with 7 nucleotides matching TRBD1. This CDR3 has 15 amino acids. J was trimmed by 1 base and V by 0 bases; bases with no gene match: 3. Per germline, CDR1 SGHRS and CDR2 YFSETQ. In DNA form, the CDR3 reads TGCGCCAGCAGCTTGGCCGGGACAGAGAACACTGAAGCTTTCTTT. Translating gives CASSLAGTENTEAFF. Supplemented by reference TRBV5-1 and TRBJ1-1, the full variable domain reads KAGVTQTPRYLIKTRGQQVTLSCSPISGHRSVSWYQQTPGQGLQFLFEYFSETQRNKGNFPGRFSGRQFSNSRSEMNVSTLELGDSALYLCASSLAGTENTEAFFGQGTRLTVV.

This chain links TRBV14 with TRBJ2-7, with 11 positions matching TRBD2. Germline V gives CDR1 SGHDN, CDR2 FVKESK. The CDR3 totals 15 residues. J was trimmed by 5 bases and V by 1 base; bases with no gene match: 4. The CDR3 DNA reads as TGTGCCAGCAGCCAAGTACTAGCGGGGGTCCACGAGCAGTACTTC. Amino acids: CASSQVLAGVHEQYF.

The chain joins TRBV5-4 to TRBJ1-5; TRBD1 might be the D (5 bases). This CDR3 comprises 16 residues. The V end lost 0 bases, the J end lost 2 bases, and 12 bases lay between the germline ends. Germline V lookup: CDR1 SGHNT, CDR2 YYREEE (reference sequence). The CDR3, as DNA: TGTGCCAGCAGCTTGGGGCTGGGGGGAGGCAATCAGCCCCAGCATTTT. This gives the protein CASSLGLGGGNQPQHF.

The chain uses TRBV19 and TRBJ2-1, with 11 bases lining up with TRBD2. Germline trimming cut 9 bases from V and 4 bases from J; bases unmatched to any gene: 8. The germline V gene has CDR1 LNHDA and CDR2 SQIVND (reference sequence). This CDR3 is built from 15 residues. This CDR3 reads CASQPVAGGYNEQFF. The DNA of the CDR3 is TGTGCCAGCCAACCCGTAGCGGGGGGGTACAATGAGCAGTTCTTC. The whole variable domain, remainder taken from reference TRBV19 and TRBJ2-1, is DGGITQSPKYLFRKEGQNVTLSCEQNLNHDAMYWYRQDPGQGLRLIYYSQIVNDFQKGDIAEGYSVSREKKESFPLTVTSAQKNPTAFYLCASQPVAGGYNEQFFGPGTRLTVL.

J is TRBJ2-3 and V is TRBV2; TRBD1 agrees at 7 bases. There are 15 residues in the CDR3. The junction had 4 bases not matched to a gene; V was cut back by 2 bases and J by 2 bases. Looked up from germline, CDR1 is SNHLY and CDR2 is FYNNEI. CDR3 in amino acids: CASSEMGTDTDTQYF. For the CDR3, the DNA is TGTGCCAGCAGTGAAATGGGGACAGACACAGATACGCAGTATTTT.

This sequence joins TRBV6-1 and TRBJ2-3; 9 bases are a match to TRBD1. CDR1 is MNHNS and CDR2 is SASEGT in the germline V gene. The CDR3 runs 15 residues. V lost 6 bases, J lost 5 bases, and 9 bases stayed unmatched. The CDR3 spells CASSSTGGGVDTQYF. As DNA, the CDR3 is TGTGCCAGCAGCTCGACAGGGGGGGGTGTAGATACGCAGTATTTT.

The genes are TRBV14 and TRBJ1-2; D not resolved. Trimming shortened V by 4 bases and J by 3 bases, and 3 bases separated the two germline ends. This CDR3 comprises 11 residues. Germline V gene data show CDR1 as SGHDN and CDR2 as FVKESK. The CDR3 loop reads CASSPYYGYTF. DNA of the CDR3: TGTGCCAGCAGCCCCTACTATGGCTACACCTTC.

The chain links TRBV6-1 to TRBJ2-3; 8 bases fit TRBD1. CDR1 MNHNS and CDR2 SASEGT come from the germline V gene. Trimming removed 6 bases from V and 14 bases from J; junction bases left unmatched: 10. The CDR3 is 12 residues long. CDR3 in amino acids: CASSPGTGELYF. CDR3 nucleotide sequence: TGTGCCAGCAGCCCAGGGACAGGCGAACTGTATTTT.

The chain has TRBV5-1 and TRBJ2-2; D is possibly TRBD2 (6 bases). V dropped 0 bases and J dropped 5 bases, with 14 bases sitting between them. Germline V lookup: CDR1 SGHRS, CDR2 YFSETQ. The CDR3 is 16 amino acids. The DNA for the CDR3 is TGCGCCAGCAGCTTGGAGGGAGGCCTCGCTACCGGGGAGCTGTTTTTT. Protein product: CASSLEGGLATGELFF.

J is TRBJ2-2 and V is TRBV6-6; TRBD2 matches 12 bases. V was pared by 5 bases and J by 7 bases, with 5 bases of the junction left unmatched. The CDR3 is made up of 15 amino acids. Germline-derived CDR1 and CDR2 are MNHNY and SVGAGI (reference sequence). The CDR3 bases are TGTGCCAGCAGTCGGACTAGCGGGACGGTCGGGGAGCTGTTTTTT. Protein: CASSRTSGTVGELFF.

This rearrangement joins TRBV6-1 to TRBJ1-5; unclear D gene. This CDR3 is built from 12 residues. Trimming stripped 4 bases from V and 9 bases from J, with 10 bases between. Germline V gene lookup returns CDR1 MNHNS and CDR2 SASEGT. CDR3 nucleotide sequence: TGTGCCAGCAGTGGCGGGTCTACGCCCCAGCATTTT. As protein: CASSGGSTPQHF.

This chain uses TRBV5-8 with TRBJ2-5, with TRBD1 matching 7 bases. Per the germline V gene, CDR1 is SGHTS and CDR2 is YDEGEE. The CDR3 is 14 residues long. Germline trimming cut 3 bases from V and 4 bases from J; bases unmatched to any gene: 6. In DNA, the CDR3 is TGTGCCAGCAGCTACAGGGGTTCAGGAGAGACCCAGTACTTC. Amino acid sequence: CASSYRGSGETQYF.

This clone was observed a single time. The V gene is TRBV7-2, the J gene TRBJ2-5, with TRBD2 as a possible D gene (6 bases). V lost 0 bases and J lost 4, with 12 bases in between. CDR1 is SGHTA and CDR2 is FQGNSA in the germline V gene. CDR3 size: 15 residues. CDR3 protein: CASSLAGRRGETQYF. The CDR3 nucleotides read TGTGCCAGCAGCTTAGCGGGGAGGAGGGGAGAGACCCAGTACTTC.

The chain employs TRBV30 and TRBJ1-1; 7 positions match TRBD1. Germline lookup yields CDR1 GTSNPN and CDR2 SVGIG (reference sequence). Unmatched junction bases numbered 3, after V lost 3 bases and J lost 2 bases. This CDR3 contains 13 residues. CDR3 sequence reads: CAWSTGVNTEAFF. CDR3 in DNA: TGTGCCTGGAGCACAGGGGTAAACACTGAAGCTTTCTTT.

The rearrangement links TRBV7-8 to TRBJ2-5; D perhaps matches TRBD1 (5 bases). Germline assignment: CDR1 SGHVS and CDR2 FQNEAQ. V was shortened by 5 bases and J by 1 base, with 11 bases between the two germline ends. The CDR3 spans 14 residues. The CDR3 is CASSLGHTQETQYF. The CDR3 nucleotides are TGTGCCAGCAGCCTTGGACATACCCAAGAGACCCAGTACTTC.

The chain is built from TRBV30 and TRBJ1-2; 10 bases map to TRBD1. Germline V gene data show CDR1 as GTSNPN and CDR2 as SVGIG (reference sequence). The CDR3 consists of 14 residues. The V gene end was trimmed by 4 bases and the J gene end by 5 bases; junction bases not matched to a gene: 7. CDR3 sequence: CAWTRTGGWYGYTF. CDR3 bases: TGTGCCTGGACCCGGACAGGGGGTTGGTATGGCTACACCTTC.

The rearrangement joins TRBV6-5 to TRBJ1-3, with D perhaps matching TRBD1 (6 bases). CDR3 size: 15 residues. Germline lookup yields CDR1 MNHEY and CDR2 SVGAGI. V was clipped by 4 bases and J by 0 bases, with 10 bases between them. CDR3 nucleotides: TGTGCCAGCAGTTCTACAGGGTACTCTGGAAACACCATATATTTT. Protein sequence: CASSSTGYSGNTIYF.

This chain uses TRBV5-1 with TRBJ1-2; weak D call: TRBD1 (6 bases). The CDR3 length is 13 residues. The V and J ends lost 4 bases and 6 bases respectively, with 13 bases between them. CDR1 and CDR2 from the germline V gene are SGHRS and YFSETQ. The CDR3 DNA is TGCGCCAGCAGCGTAGGACAGTTTGATGGCTACACCTTC. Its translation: CASSVGQFDGYTF.

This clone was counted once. CDR3 loop: CASSPPSGLDTGELFF. DNA for the CDR3: TGTGCCAGCAGCCCCCCTAGCGGGCTTGACACCGGGGAGCTGTTTTTT. This chain connects TRBV7-3 to TRBJ2-2; 8 bases fit TRBD2. Germline lookup yields CDR1 SGHTA and CDR2 FQGTGA. The trim removed 5 bases at V and 3 bases at J, leaving 8 bases unmatched. This CDR3 comprises 16 residues.

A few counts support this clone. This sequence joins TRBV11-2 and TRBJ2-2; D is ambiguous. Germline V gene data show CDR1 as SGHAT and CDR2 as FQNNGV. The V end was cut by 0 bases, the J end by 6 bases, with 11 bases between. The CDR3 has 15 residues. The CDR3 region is CASSLEATVSGELFF. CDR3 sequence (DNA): TGTGCCAGCAGCTTAGAGGCCACCGTCTCCGGGGAGCTGTTTTTT.